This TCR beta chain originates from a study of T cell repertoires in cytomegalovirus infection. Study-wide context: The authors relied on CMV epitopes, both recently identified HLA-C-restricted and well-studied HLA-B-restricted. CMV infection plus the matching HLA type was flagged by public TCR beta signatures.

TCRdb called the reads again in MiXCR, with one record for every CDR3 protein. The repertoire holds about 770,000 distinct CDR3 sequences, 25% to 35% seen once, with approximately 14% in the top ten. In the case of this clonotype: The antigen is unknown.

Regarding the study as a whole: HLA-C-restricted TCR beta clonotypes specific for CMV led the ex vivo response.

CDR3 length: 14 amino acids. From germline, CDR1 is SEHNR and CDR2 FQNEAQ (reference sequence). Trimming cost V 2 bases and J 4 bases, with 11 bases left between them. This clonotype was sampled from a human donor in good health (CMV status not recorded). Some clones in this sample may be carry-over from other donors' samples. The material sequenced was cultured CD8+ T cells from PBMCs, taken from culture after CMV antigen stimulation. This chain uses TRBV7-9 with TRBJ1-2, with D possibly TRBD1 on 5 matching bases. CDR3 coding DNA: TGTGCCAGCAGCTTATCGGGGCTTTCCTATGGCTACACCTTC. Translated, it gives CASSLSGLSYGYTF.